The sequence of this T cell receptor beta chain was determined in a study of CD8+ T cells in alopecia areata (dated by TCRdb to between 2018 and 2020). Turning to the overall study: The treated patients, all with moderate-to-severe alopecia areata, were enrolled in an open-label pilot trial of oral tofacitinib given at 5 to 10 mg twice daily. Tofacitinib was administered for 6 to 18 months, and 6 months of follow-up off drug were then conducted to assess delayed response and recurrence. For the treated patients, the SALT score, which quantifies what percentage of scalp surface area is affected, served as the measure of disease severity. In both human patients and the C3H/HeJ mouse model, the study applied high-throughput TCRbeta sequencing to look at T cell clonal expansion in alopecia areata. In humans, TCRbeta sequencing was performed on scalp tissue and on sorted CD4+ and CD8+ peripheral blood T cells from healthy controls and from patients with patchy or totalis/universalis alopecia areata. Tofacitinib-treated patients had biopsies at baseline and at 4 and 24 weeks of treatment, with a later scalp biopsy in several patients. Scalp clonality was compared among normal scalp (n=4), patchy alopecia areata scalp (n=8), and alopecia totalis/universalis scalp (n=8). The RNA source kit depended on sample type: the PAXgene miRNA kit for fixed scalp, the miRNeasy kit for PBMCs, and the RNeasy kit for mouse skin. immunoSEQ multiplex PCR using 35 Vbeta forward primers and 13 Jbeta reverse primers was used to amplify TCRbeta CDR3 regions. Overall study outcomes, separate from this receptor: Compared with normal scalp, lesional scalp, particularly in alopecia totalis/universalis, had higher clonality and more expanded CD8+ clones, which suggests antigenic drive. Unlike mouse skin, which is dominated by gammadelta T cells, normal human skin has resident alphabeta T cells that are also sequenced, and this complicates analysis of the scalp TCR repertoire. Because the treated cohort was small and had only one nonresponder, larger studies are needed to examine links between baseline CD8+ expansion and response. Scalp clonality and the number of expanded CD8+ clones among the top 100 scalp clones were significantly decreased by tofacitinib. During tofacitinib treatment, many expanded lesional clones stuck around in both scalp and blood, and this persistence may partly explain why relapse happens after treatment is stopped. Compared with mice, TCR sequences shared between patients were less clear, possibly partly because of HLA diversity across the patient population.

The time point tag for this specimen amounts to: approximately 4 weeks on oral tofacitinib. The treatment or condition label here, explained by the study, means: oral pan-JAK inhibitor, 5-10 mg twice daily. Lesional scalp punch biopsies and peripheral blood were obtained from alopecia areata patients. PBMCs were isolated by density centrifugation and stained for CD3, CD4 and CD8, and CD4+ and CD8+ T cells were sorted on a FACSAria. Receptors were amplified or captured by the immunoSEQ multiplex PCR assay. For TCR sequencing, RNA was extracted from every sample and reverse transcribed into cDNA to serve as template. First-strand cDNA was synthesized with SuperScript III using a 2:1 mix of oligo-dT and random hexamers. A synthetic immune receptor repertoire was used to assess amplification bias, and residual bias was removed computationally. The paper's data handling went like this. After raw reads were preprocessed to remove errors, the CDR3 was defined following IMGT conventions as running from the conserved cysteine to phenylalanine. Clonality was computed as 1 minus the Shannon entropy, with the entropy normalized by log2 of the number of productive unique TCRs. CD4 or CD8 identity of scalp clones was inferred by cross-referencing scalp TCRbeta sequences with sorted blood CD4 and CD8 repertoires. Here the immuneACCESS table is served through TCRdb, limited to in-frame sequences with V and J called. Missing clones are a known gap in these copies; in checked studies unresolved V genes cover under half, and the rest lacks a known reason. V, J and clone size derive from that table, while D and trimming were established from the DNA sequence. Recorded for this sample are more than 100,000 clones; about 50% of them occurred a single time. The ten largest make up 0.46% of the sample.

As for this clone: Its antigen target is currently unknown. No per-base quality is available; no much larger clone lies one base away. Other DNA sequences in the same sample also yield this CDR3.

Its CDR3 holds 12 amino acids, cysteine through phenylalanine. Solely the CDR3 DNA is kept, with 36 bases framed from the first base. Sequences GTSNPN (CDR1) and SVGIG (CDR2) are obtained from the germline V gene (reference sequence). Trimming removed 1 base from V and 6 bases from J, leaving 8 bases between the germline ends. The specimen was CD4+ T cells sorted from blood, collected at week 4, from a patient treated with tofacitinib. The rearrangement joined TRBV30 to TRBJ2-3, with the D gene not confidently named. This receptor was taken from a human donor with alopecia areata. The CDR3 region reads CAWSAPGDTQYF. The nucleotide sequence is given as TGTGCCTGGAGTGCCCCCGGGGATACGCAGTATTTT.